The 15 T cell receptor beta chains given below trace back to one sample, sequenced in a study of blood T cell repertoires in COVID-19. Measured with immunoSEQ multiplex PCR; TCRdb has only the in-frame clones, and not every one. The sample carries approximately 150,000 clones, about 87% recorded once. The specimen was peripheral blood. The source of these receptors is a human donor with COVID-19, enrolled during active disease. The donor label of this sample is uncertain.

This clone showed up just once. Other nucleotide sequences in the sample specify the same CDR3. The chain couples TRBV5-1 to TRBJ2-2, with 9 bases that match TRBD1. This CDR3 spans 15 amino acids. The germline V gene encodes CDR1 SGHRS and CDR2 YFSETQ. Trimming at V came to 2 bases and at J to 5 bases, leaving 4 bases not matched to a gene. The CDR3 here is CASSFGDRDTGELFF. The CDR3 DNA sequence: TGCGCCAGCAGCTTCGGGGACAGGGATACCGGGGAGCTGTTTTTT.

The chain employs TRBV24-1 and TRBJ1-1; no clear D. This CDR3 is 18 amino acids long. CDR1 and CDR2 from the germline V gene are KGHDR and SFDVKD. V shed 1 base and J shed 4 bases, with 21 bases lying between them. The CDR3 here is CATSDFWVWSRGVTEAFF. The CDR3, as DNA: TGTGCCACCAGTGATTTCTGGGTGTGGAGCCGGGGTGTCACTGAAGCTTTCTTT.

This clone came up once. The V call is TRBV19, the J call TRBJ1-6; 8 bases align to TRBD1. The germline V gene encodes CDR1 LNHDA and CDR2 SQIVND (reference sequence). The J segment lost 10 bases and the V segment lost 4 bases, leaving 6 bases of the junction unmatched. The CDR3 sequence is 14 residues long. The CDR3 DNA follows: TGTGCCAGTAGTACCACAGGGGGAGGATCACCCCTCCACTTT. It yields the protein CASSTTGGGSPLHF.

Remarks on this clone: At one boundary the junction diverges from the germline segment, which might be a read error. The gene calls are TRBV12-3 or TRBV12-4 and TRBJ1-5; TRBD1 agrees at 8 bases. The CDR3 consists of 13 residues. The CDR3 bases are TGTGCCAGCAGTTCAGGGGGCAAGCAGCCCCAGCATTTT. This translates into CASSSGGKQPQHF.

The chain couples TRBV30 to TRBJ1-5, with D unresolved. V gave up 3 bases and J gave up 5 bases, with 11 bases separating them. The CDR3 has 13 amino acids. The germline V gene encodes CDR1 GTSNPN and CDR2 SVGIG (reference sequence). This CDR3 is CAWSPGYDQPQHF. The DNA of the CDR3 is TGTGCCTGGAGCCCAGGATACGATCAGCCCCAGCATTTT.

The sample holds one count of this clone. V gene TRBV6-5 combines with J gene TRBJ2-6, with D perhaps matching TRBD1 (6 bases). V was pared by 5 bases and J by 2 bases, with 10 bases between. The CDR3 totals 15 residues. Per the germline V gene, CDR1 is MNHEY and CDR2 is SVGAGI. The CDR3 protein is CASSNRQAGANVLTF. CDR3 in DNA: TGTGCCAGCAGTAACCGACAGGCTGGGGCCAACGTCCTGACTTTC.

The chain is built from TRBV7-6 and TRBJ1-1; D remains unclear. Trimming stripped 2 bases from V and 5 bases from J, with 12 bases between. CDR1 SGHVS and CDR2 FNYEAQ come from the germline V gene. The CDR3 is 14 amino acids. In nucleotides, the CDR3 is TGTGCCAGCAGCTTATCAGGAAGAGAAACTGAAGCTTTCTTT. As protein: CASSLSGRETEAFF.

The chain has TRBV4-2 and TRBJ2-7, with TRBD2 identical over 16 bases. The junction had 4 bases not matched to a gene; V was cut back by 1 base and J by 1 base. CDR3 length equals 18 residues. Germline V gene lookup returns CDR1 LGHNA and CDR2 YNFKEQ. CDR3 DNA sequence: TGTGCCAGCAGCCAAGCGGGACTAGCGGGGGGGCCTTCCTACGAGCAGTACTTC. This sequence encodes CASSQAGLAGGPSYEQYF.

CDR3 bases: TGCGCCAGCAGGGGGGACTACGGAGAGACCCAGTACTTC. Its translation is CASRGDYGETQYF. The V gene is TRBV10-2, the J gene TRBJ2-5; 7 bases align to TRBD2. The length of the CDR3 is 13 residues. The germline CDR1 and CDR2 sequences are WSHSY and SAAADI. Germline trimming cut 6 bases from V and 4 bases from J; bases unmatched to any gene: 5.

Concerning this clone: In the same sample, other DNA sequences code for this CDR3. The chain couples TRBV15 to TRBJ1-4; 8 positions agree with TRBD1. This CDR3 spans 14 amino acids. Germline V gene data show CDR1 as LNHNV and CDR2 as YYDKDF (reference sequence). Trimming cost V 1 base and J 5 bases; bases outside gene matches: 0. CDR3 protein: CATSRGQGNEKLFF. The CDR3 DNA reads as TGTGCCACCAGCAGAGGACAGGGGAATGAAAAACTGTTTTTT.

This clone was seen just once. The J gene is TRBJ1-2, the V gene TRBV28; D gene unclear. CDR3 length equals 15 residues. V lost 10 bases to trimming and J lost 7 bases, with 25 bases between them. Per germline, CDR1 MDHEN and CDR2 SYDVKM. CDR3 sequence reads: CAITKTRYLYGGYTF. Written as DNA, the CDR3 is TGTGCCATCACTAAGACCCGGTATCTCTATGGTGGCTACACCTTC.

This chain connects TRBV7-3 to TRBJ1-3, with 8 bases lining up with TRBD1. V lost 3 bases to trimming and J lost 2 bases; unmatched junction nucleotides: 0. The CDR3 loop spans 14 amino acids. Germline lookup yields CDR1 SGHTA and CDR2 FQGTGA. The CDR3 nucleotides read TGTGCCAGCAGCTTGACAGGGGCTGGAAACACCATATATTTT. This sequence encodes CASSLTGAGNTIYF.

The rearrangement uses TRBV12-2 and TRBJ1-5; the table assigns TRBD1, which was not confirmed against the DNA. TRBV12-2 is termed a pseudogene. The CDR3 covers 16 residues. CDR3 sequence reads: CASRFYLTGVNQPQHF. The CDR3 bases are TGTGCAAGTCGCTTTTATCTAACAGGGGTCAATCAGCCCCAGCATTTT.

This sequence joins TRBV2 and TRBJ2-1; D possibly corresponds to TRBD2 (6 bases). V gave up 8 bases and J gave up 8 bases, with 19 bases separating them. CDR3 length: 14 amino acids. Per the germline V gene, CDR1 is SNHLY and CDR2 is FYNNEI. CDR3 region: CASGAGTLLDEQFF. CDR3 bases: TGTGCCAGCGGGGCGGGGACCCTCTTAGATGAGCAGTTCTTC.

This clone was picked up a small number of times. The V and J genes are TRBV3-1 (or the pseudogene TRBV3-2) and TRBJ2-5, with D tentatively TRBD2 (6 bases). This CDR3 region has 15 residues. Germline CDR1 LGHDT, CDR2 YNNKEL (reference sequence). Between the trimmed V and J ends, which lost 4 bases and 2 bases, there was a span of 14 bases. For the CDR3, the DNA is TGTGCCAGCAGCCGACTCCCGGGAGTTCAAGAGACCCAGTACTTC. Its protein is CASSRLPGVQETQYF.